The TCR beta chain under discussion was sequenced for a study of monozygotic twins with inflammatory bowel disease. TCRdb derives one entry per CDR3 protein from the 5' RACE reads, leaving out DNA. The sample data list some 170,000 distinct CDR3 sequences. In germline, CDR1 is DFQATT, CDR2 SNEGSKA (reference sequence). The CDR3 runs 11 residues. The chain carries TRBV20-1 and TRBJ2-7. The origin of this receptor is a human donor with ulcerative colitis or Crohn's disease, or a healthy co-twin of an affected twin (not recorded which). Input material: blood. The CDR3 loop is CSAEHSSEQYF.